This T cell receptor beta chain appears in the sequencing data of a study of cytomegalovirus exposure and HLA in healthy donors. With 60 Vbeta and 13 Jbeta primers, the PCR was carried out. TCRdb's copy holds only in-frame clones and misses some; the assay was immunoSEQ multiplex PCR. This table holds around 53,000 clones. The length of the CDR3 is 14 residues. The germline CDR1 and CDR2 sequences are SNHLY and FYNNEI. V gave up 6 bases and J gave up 0 bases, with 11 bases separating them. This clonotype was sampled from a man aged 18 to 29 in good health and CMV-seropositive. The chain joins TRBV2 to TRBJ1-2; D not certain. The sample comprised PBMCs. CDR3 loop: CASRPASANYGYTF. The CDR3 DNA reads TGTGCCAGCAGACCTGCTTCAGCTAACTATGGCTACACCTTC.